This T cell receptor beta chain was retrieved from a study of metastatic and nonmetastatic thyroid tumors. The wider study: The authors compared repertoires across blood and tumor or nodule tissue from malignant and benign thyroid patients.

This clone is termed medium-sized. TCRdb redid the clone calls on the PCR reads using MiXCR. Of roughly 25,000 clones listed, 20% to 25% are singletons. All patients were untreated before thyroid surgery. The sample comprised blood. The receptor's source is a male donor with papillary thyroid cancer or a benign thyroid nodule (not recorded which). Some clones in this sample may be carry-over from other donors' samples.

The CDR3 reads CAWSGGQFIMANTF. The DNA for the CDR3 is TGTGCCTGGAGTGGGGGACAGTTCATTATGGCTAACACCTTC. V usage is TRBV30 and J usage is TRBJ1-2; 7 bases align to TRBD1. This CDR3 region has 14 residues. The germline CDR1 and CDR2 sequences are GTSNPN and SVGIG (reference sequence). V lost 1 base to trimming and J lost 12 bases; unmatched junction nucleotides: 14.